The 29 T cell receptor beta chains presented below share a single source sample, sequenced in a study of T cells in tuberculosis. The table came from immunoSEQ multiplex PCR; TCRdb's copy has only in-frame clones and leaves some out. Seen here are tens of thousands of clones, roughly 88% observed once, and the top ten hold approximately 2%. After thawing and overnight rest, PBMC were stained with GMM-loaded CD1B tetramer, viability dye and anti-CD3 for sorting. The CD1B tetramers carried C32 glucose monomycolate purified from Rhodococcus equi. Sequencing was done on a sample of CD1b-GMM tetramer-negative cells sorted from PBMCs. The receptors come from an adult woman with latent tuberculosis.

The chain employs TRBV27 and TRBJ2-7, with D possibly being TRBD1 (6 bases). Per germline, CDR1 MNHEY and CDR2 SMNVEV (reference sequence). The CDR3 consists of 15 residues. The V end was cut by 5 bases, the J end by 4 bases, with 18 bases between. DNA of the CDR3: TGTGCCAGCAGTCCCCAGGGGTCCCCCAATTACGAGCAGTACTTC. It codes for CASSPQGSPNYEQYF.

This chain connects TRBV10-3 to TRBJ2-3; perhaps TRBD1 as D (5 bases). CDR3 length: 13 amino acids. The germline CDR1 and CDR2 sequences are ENHRY and SYGVKD. V dropped 10 bases and J dropped 3 bases, with 14 bases sitting between them. CDR3 DNA sequence: TGTGCCAACCGTCCAGGGTGGACAGATACGCAGTATTTT. It codes for CANRPGWTDTQYF.

The chain uses TRBV7-8 and TRBJ1-4, with TRBD1 as a possible D gene (6 bases). The CDR3 is made up of 15 amino acids. Trimming removed 1 base at V and 10 bases at J, with 16 bases between. Germline V gene sequence: CDR1 SGHVS, CDR2 FQNEAQ. Here the CDR3 reads CASSLEGGERGKLFF. The CDR3 bases are TGTGCCAGCAGCTTAGAAGGGGGAGAAAGGGGAAAACTGTTTTTT. The variable domain in full, completed from reference TRBV7-8 and TRBJ1-4, reads GAGVSQSPRYKVAKRGQDVALRCDPISGHVSLFWYQQALGQGPEFLTYFQNEAQLDKSGLPSDRFFAERPEGSVSTLKIQRTQQEDSAVYLCASSLEGGERGKLFFGSGTQLSVL.

CDR3 loop: CASSPRKAGVNTEAFF. CDR3 nucleotide sequence: TGTGCCAGCTCACCACGGAAGGCAGGGGTGAACACTGAAGCTTTCTTT. V usage is TRBV18 and J usage is TRBJ1-1, with D maybe TRBD1 (6 bases). Germline V lookup: CDR1 KGHSH, CDR2 LQKENI. There are 16 residues in the CDR3. With 1 base removed from V and 0 bases from J, the gap between germline ends came to 12 bases.

The J gene is TRBJ2-7, the V gene TRBV5-1; possibly TRBD1 for D (6 bases). This CDR3 contains 14 residues. Trimming took 0 bases from V and 4 from J, leaving 11 bases between them. Germline CDR1 and CDR2: SGHRS and YFSETQ. As DNA, the CDR3 is TGCGCCAGCAGCTTGGTCGTCAGGGGTTACGAGCAGTACTTC. It specifies CASSLVVRGYEQYF.

The chain is built from TRBV10-2 and TRBJ1-2, with TRBD1 matching 7 bases. The CDR3 contains 14 residues. Germline V CDR1 and CDR2: WSHSY, SAAADI. J gave up 4 bases and V 2 bases, and 4 bases lay outside the gene matches. CDR3 sequence reads: CASSEGTEFYGYTF. CDR3 bases: TGCGCCAGCAGTGAGGGGACAGAGTTCTATGGCTACACCTTC.

The gene calls are TRBV28 and TRBJ1-4; the match to TRBD1 covers 8 bases. The CDR3 totals 17 residues. Germline V gives CDR1 MDHEN, CDR2 SYDVKM. J was trimmed by 0 bases and V by 3 bases; bases with no gene match: 6. CDR3 in DNA: TGTGCCAGCAGTTTGAGGGGCAGGGGGCCAACTAATGAAAAACTGTTTTTT. Translating gives CASSLRGRGPTNEKLFF.

The chain carries TRBV4-3 and TRBJ1-2; 7 bases fit TRBD1. Looked up from germline, CDR1 is LGHNA and CDR2 is YSLEER. V shed 2 bases, J shed 0 bases, and the junction held 3 bases outside the gene matches. CDR3 length: 15 residues. The CDR3 DNA follows: TGCGCCAGCAGCCAACAAACAGGGGCTAACTATGGCTACACCTTC. The encoded protein is CASSQQTGANYGYTF.

As to this clone: Its ends do not fully match the called genes, so a read error is possible. The gene calls are TRBV4-3 and TRBJ1-2; no clear D. Germline CDR1 is LGHNA and CDR2 is YSLEER. This CDR3 spans 15 amino acids. CDR3: CTSSQEGQANYGYTF. In DNA, the CDR3 is TGCACCAGCAGCCAAGAGGGTCAGGCTAACTATGGCTACACCTTC.

V usage is TRBV7-8 and J usage is TRBJ1-3, with 7 bases matching TRBD1. Germline CDR1 reads SGHVS; CDR2 reads FQNEAQ. The trim removed 0 bases at V and 0 bases at J, leaving 5 bases unmatched. The CDR3 is 17 amino acids. The CDR3 is CASSLARTGLSGNTIYF. In nucleotides, the CDR3 is TGTGCCAGCAGCTTAGCGAGGACAGGTCTCTCTGGAAACACCATATATTTT. Filled out from reference TRBV7-8 and TRBJ1-3, the complete variable domain reads GAGVSQSPRYKVAKRGQDVALRCDPISGHVSLFWYQQALGQGPEFLTYFQNEAQLDKSGLPSDRFFAERPEGSVSTLKIQRTQQEDSAVYLCASSLARTGLSGNTIYFGEGSWLTVV.

The V and J genes are TRBV10-2 and TRBJ2-5; tentative D call: TRBD2 (5 bases). Germline V gene sequence: CDR1 WSHSY, CDR2 SAAADI. CDR3 length: 14 residues. V shed 4 bases and J shed 4 bases, with 13 bases lying between them. The CDR3 region has the DNA TGCGCCAGCAGTGCTGGGGAAGAGGGAGAGACCCAGTACTTC. Its translation: CASSAGEEGETQYF.

This clone was counted a single time. The J gene is TRBJ1-3, the V gene TRBV4-2; no reliable D call. Per germline, CDR1 LGHNA and CDR2 YNFKEQ. V lost 0 bases to trimming and J lost 0 bases, with 6 bases between them. The CDR3 is 15 amino acids. The CDR3 nucleotides are TGTGCCAGCAGCCAAGAGCGGGGCTCTGGAAACACCATATATTTT. This sequence encodes CASSQERGSGNTIYF.

The chain combines TRBV6-6 with TRBJ1-5, with 8 bases matching TRBD1. This CDR3 is built from 16 residues. Unmatched junction bases numbered 8, after V lost 5 bases and J lost 2 bases. Germline-derived CDR1 and CDR2 are MNHNY and SVGAGI (reference sequence). The CDR3 nucleotides are TGTGCCAGCAGTCATCGACAGGGGAGTGGCAATCAGCCCCAGCATTTT. It is translated as CASSHRQGSGNQPQHF.

This clone has more than one count but fewer than ten. This chain links TRBV18 with TRBJ1-3; D is undetermined. V lost 2 bases to trimming and J lost 1 base, with 3 bases between them. Germline V lookup: CDR1 KGHSH, CDR2 LQKENI. There are 13 residues in the CDR3. This chain's CDR3 is CASSPVSGNTIYF. CDR3 coding DNA: TGTGCCAGCTCACCAGTATCTGGAAACACCATATATTTT.

The chain combines TRBV11-1 with TRBJ2-3, with 8 positions matching TRBD1. The CDR3 consists of 13 residues. The V gene end was trimmed by 7 bases and the J gene end by 9 bases; junction bases not matched to a gene: 9. Germline loops: CDR1 SGHAT, CDR2 FQDESV (reference sequence). This chain's CDR3 is CASTQGADQTQYF. The CDR3 DNA reads as TGTGCCAGCACCCAGGGGGCGGACCAAACGCAGTATTTT.

J is TRBJ2-7 and V is TRBV7-9; perhaps TRBD2 as D (5 bases). The CDR3 loop spans 17 amino acids. V lost 4 bases to trimming and J lost 2 bases, with 21 bases between them. Germline V gives CDR1 SEHNR, CDR2 FQNEAQ (reference sequence). The CDR3 coding sequence is TGTGCCAGCAGCTCGGACTTTGTGGGCGCGAATCCCTACGAGCAGTACGTC. Translated, it gives CASSSDFVGANPYEQYV.

The rearrangement joins TRBV11-3 to TRBJ2-1, with 11 bases identical to TRBD2. The V gene's germline CDR1 is SGHNT and CDR2 YENEEA. CDR3 length equals 15 residues. With 0 bases clipped from V and 9 bases from J, the junction kept 4 bases outside the gene matches. CDR3 sequence (DNA): TGTGCCAGCAGCTTAGAAGGGACTAGCGGTGGTGAGCAGTTCTTC. Residues: CASSLEGTSGGEQFF.

This rearrangement joins TRBV18 to TRBJ2-5, with 7 positions matching TRBD2. Germline trimming cut 3 bases from V and 5 bases from J; bases unmatched to any gene: 9. The germline gives CDR1 KGHSH, CDR2 LQKENI. The CDR3 has 15 amino acids. The CDR3 bases are TGTGCCAGCTCACCTGAGGGCTTGCGGGGGGAGACCCAGTACTTC. Its translation: CASSPEGLRGETQYF.

V usage is TRBV6-1 and J usage is TRBJ2-2; D is unresolved. There are 15 residues in the CDR3. CDR1 MNHNS and CDR2 SASEGT come from the germline V gene. Trimming took off 4 bases at V and 3 bases at J, with 12 bases between the two ends. CDR3 region: CASSALVSDTGELFF. In DNA, the CDR3 is TGTGCCAGCAGTGCTCTAGTTTCTGACACCGGGGAGCTGTTTTTT.

The V gene is TRBV7-9, the J gene TRBJ2-6, with TRBD1 matching over 7 bases. The CDR3 runs 17 residues. Looked up from germline, CDR1 is SEHNR and CDR2 is FQNEAQ (reference sequence). After removal of 3 bases from V and 4 bases from J, the junction contained 9 bases not matched to a gene. In nucleotides, the CDR3 is TGTGCCAGCAGCTTCGCGACAGGGTGGTCGGGGGCCAACGTCCTGACTTTC. Its translation is CASSFATGWSGANVLTF.

This chain uses TRBV18 with TRBJ1-1, with 7 bases matching TRBD1. Germline CDR1 is KGHSH and CDR2 is LQKENI. J gave up 5 bases and V 3 bases, and 6 bases lay outside the gene matches. This CDR3 is 14 amino acids long. CDR3: CASSPDRVGTEAFF. The DNA of the CDR3 is TGTGCCAGCTCACCCGACAGGGTGGGGACTGAAGCTTTCTTT.

V is TRBV30 and J is TRBJ2-1; 10 bases align to TRBD2. Trimming removed 0 bases from V and 6 bases from J; junction bases left unmatched: 5. CDR3 size: 15 residues. CDR1 is GTSNPN, CDR2 SVGIG, per germline (reference sequence). The CDR3 protein is CAWSVLSGGANEQFF. For the CDR3, the DNA is TGTGCCTGGAGTGTACTGAGCGGGGGGGCCAATGAGCAGTTCTTC.

The genes are TRBV13 and TRBJ2-2, with a tentative D call TRBD2 (7 bases). The CDR3 contains 16 residues. V lost 7 bases to trimming and J lost 6 bases, with 21 bases between them. Germline CDR1 is PRHDT and CDR2 is FYEKMQ (reference sequence). CDR3 loop: CASTLLGGAGAGELFF. CDR3 sequence (DNA): TGTGCCAGCACACTTCTAGGGGGGGCCGGAGCCGGGGAGCTGTTTTTT. Full variable domain (missing parts from reference TRBV13 and TRBJ2-2): AAGVIQSPRHLIKEKRETATLKCYPIPRHDTVYWYQQGPGQDPQFLISFYEKMQSDKGSIPDRFSAQQFSDYHSELNMSSLELGDSALYFCASTLLGGAGAGELFFGEGSRLTVL.

The chain is built from TRBV29-1 and TRBJ2-3, with 8 nucleotides matching TRBD2. This CDR3 is 14 amino acids long. J gave up 1 base and V 4 bases, and 4 bases lay outside the gene matches. Germline CDR1 is SQVTM and CDR2 is ANQGSEA. CDR3 sequence: CSVGNSGGTDTQYF. The CDR3 DNA reads as TGCAGCGTTGGTAATAGCGGGGGCACAGATACGCAGTATTTT.

V and J are TRBV5-1 and TRBJ2-2, with 7 bases aligning to TRBD1. Trimming took 2 bases from V and 6 from J; bases not matched to a gene: 4. This CDR3 contains 14 residues. Germline V gene data show CDR1 as SGHRS and CDR2 as YFSETQ. CDR3 sequence: CASSFRTGAGELFF. The CDR3 bases are TGCGCCAGCAGCTTTAGGACAGGTGCCGGGGAGCTGTTTTTT.

The V call is TRBV2, the J call TRBJ2-5; 8 nucleotides align to TRBD1. The CDR3 has 15 residues. Germline V gene sequence: CDR1 SNHLY, CDR2 FYNNEI. After removal of 6 bases from V and 5 bases from J, the junction contained 11 bases not matched to a gene. CDR3 coding DNA: TGTGCCAGCAGCGAGCCCAGGGGGCGCACCGAGACCCAGTACTTC. Protein sequence: CASSEPRGRTETQYF.

The V call is TRBV10-3, the J call TRBJ1-6; D unclear. Trimming removed 2 bases at V and 6 bases at J, with 8 bases between. The CDR3 covers 14 residues. Looked up from germline, CDR1 is ENHRY and CDR2 is SYGVKD. The CDR3 bases are TGTGCCATCAGTGAGGCGGTAGCTAATTCACCCCTCCACTTT. It is translated as CAISEAVANSPLHF.

The chain links TRBV6-1 to TRBJ2-2; 9 nucleotides line up with TRBD1. V gave up 1 base and J gave up 6 bases; unmatched junction bases: 9. The V gene's germline CDR1 is MNHNS and CDR2 SASEGT. The length of the CDR3 is 17 residues. The CDR3 protein is CASSEVGGTGWPGELFF. The CDR3 bases are TGTGCCAGCAGTGAAGTAGGGGGGACAGGGTGGCCCGGGGAGCTGTTTTTT.

The table lists this clone with a few counts. This chain uses TRBV10-3 with TRBJ2-7, with 7 bases fitting TRBD2. The CDR3 extends over 14 amino acids. The ends lost 10 bases at V and 0 bases at J; junction bases unmatched: 9. CDR1 and CDR2 (germline): ENHRY, SYGVKD. CDR3 loop: CATARLAGSYEQYV. CDR3 nucleotides: TGTGCCACCGCCAGACTAGCCGGCTCCTACGAGCAGTACGTC.